This T cell receptor (beta chain) was found in a study of blood T cell repertoires in COVID-19. About the research overall: Sites across the United States, Italy and Spain contributed samples from acute and convalescent COVID-19. T cells, B-cell-depleted T cells, or PBMCs provided the cDNA or gDNA that served as material.

Germline V gene sequence: CDR1 SGDLS, CDR2 YYNGEE. V lost 4 bases, J lost 1 base, and 5 bases stayed unmatched. The CDR3 consists of 15 residues. How the authors handled the data: Nucleated cell number was recorded as an estimate derived from reference gene primer amplification. Measured with immunoSEQ multiplex PCR; TCRdb has only the in-frame clones, and not every one. That table supplies the V and J calls and clone size; D and trimming were determined from the DNA. The sample contains fewer than 250,000 clones, approximately 82% of which appear only once. This sequence joins TRBV9 and TRBJ2-1, with 7 bases aligning to TRBD2. This TCR derives from a woman aged 45 to 65 with acute or convalescent COVID-19. What was sequenced was peripheral blood. CDR3: CASSRASGSYNEQFF. The CDR3 DNA follows: TGTGCCAGCAGCAGGGCTAGCGGTTCCTACAATGAGCAGTTCTTC.